This TCR beta chain stems from a study of blood T cell repertoires in COVID-19. At the level of the study: The origin of the acute and convalescent COVID-19 samples was the United States, Italy and Spain. The analysed material was cDNA or gDNA that came from T cells, B-cell-depleted T cells, or PBMCs.

There are 13 residues in the CDR3. V dropped 0 bases and J dropped 8 bases, with 10 bases sitting between them. The germline gives CDR1 SQVTM, CDR2 ANQGSEA. Source study methods: Scientists estimated how many nucleated cells there were by amplifying reference gene primers. Libraries were prepared by immunoSEQ multiplex PCR; TCRdb keeps only in-frame clonotypes and omits some of them. That table gives V, J and clone size, and the DNA gave D and trimming. This table holds roughly 160,000 clones, roughly 90% found once. The sequence derives from a man in his fifties or sixties with acute or convalescent COVID-19. Sequencing input: peripheral blood. The chain links TRBV29-1 to TRBJ1-4; D gene ambiguous. The CDR3 sequence is CSVEDGRGEKLFF. CDR3 sequence (DNA): TGCAGCGTTGAAGACGGGCGCGGGGAAAAACTGTTTTTT.